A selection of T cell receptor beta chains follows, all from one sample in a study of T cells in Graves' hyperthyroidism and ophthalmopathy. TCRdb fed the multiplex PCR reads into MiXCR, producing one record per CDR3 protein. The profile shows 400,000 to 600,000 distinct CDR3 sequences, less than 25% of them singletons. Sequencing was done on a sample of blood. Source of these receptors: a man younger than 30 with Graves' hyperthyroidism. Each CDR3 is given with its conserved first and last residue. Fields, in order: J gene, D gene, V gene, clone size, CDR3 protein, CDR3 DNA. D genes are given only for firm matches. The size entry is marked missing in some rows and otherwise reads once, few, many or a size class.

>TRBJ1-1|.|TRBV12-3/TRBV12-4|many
CASSFGTFRTEAFF
TGTGCCAGCAGTTTTGGTACCTTCCGCACTGAAGCTTTCTTT
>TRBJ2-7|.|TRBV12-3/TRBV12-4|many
CASSLTVGKGHEQYF
TGTGCCAGCAGTTTAACTGTGGGTAAGGGCCACGAGCAGTACTTC
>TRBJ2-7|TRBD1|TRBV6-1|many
CASTATGLYEQYF
TGTGCCAGCACTGCGACAGGGCTTTACGAGCAGTACTTC
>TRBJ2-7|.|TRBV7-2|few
CASSLAAALSYEQYF
TGTGCCAGCAGCTTAGCGGCCGCCTTATCCTACGAGCAGTACTTC
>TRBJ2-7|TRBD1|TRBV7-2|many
CASSLGRGTAYEQYF
TGTGCCAGCAGCTTAGGAAGGGGGACAGCCTACGAGCAGTACTTC
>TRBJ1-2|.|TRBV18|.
CASLTDIRSTYGYTF
TGTGCCAGCTTAACGGACATCCGAAGCACCTATGGCTACACCTTC
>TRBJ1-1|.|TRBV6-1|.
CASSMVTEAFF
TGTGCCAGCAGTATGGTTACTGAAGCTTTCTTT
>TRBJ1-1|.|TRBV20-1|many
CSARVGGGTEAFF
TGCAGTGCTAGAGTGGGGGGTGGGACTGAAGCTTTCTTT
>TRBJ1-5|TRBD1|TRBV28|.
CASSYTGDSSNQPQHF
TGTGCCAGCAGTTACACAGGGGACTCAAGCAATCAGCCCCAGCATTTT
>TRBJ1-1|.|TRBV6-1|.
CASTLGGNGNTEAFF
TGTGCCAGCACCTTGGGAGGGAACGGGAACACTGAAGCTTTCTTT
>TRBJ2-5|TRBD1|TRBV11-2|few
CASSTVGQGARETQYF
TGTGCCAGCAGCACCGTCGGGCAGGGGGCAAGAGAGACCCAGTACTTC
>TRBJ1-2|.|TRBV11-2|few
CASSVQGDYGYTF
TGTGCCAGCAGCGTCCAAGGGGATTATGGCTACACCTTC
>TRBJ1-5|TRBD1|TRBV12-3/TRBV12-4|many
CASSTGGIQPQHF
TGTGCCAGCAGTACAGGGGGCATACAGCCCCAGCATTTT
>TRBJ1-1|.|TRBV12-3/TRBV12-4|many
CASSSTPNTEAFF
TGTGCCAGCAGTTCGACGCCGAACACTGAAGCTTTCTTT
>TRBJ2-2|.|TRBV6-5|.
CASSYTRLRAAAGELFF
TGTGCCAGCAGTTATACTCGTCTGCGGGCGGCCGCCGGGGAGCTGTTTTTT
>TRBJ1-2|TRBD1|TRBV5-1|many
CASSLEGARIGGYTF
TGCGCCAGCAGCTTGGAGGGGGCTAGAATCGGTGGCTACACCTTC
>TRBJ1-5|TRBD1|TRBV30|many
CAWSFPTGRNQPQHF
TGTGCCTGGAGTTTCCCGACAGGGAGAAATCAGCCCCAGCATTTT
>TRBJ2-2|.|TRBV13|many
CASSPNSDTGELFF
TGTGCCAGCAGCCCGAACAGTGACACCGGGGAGCTGTTTTTT
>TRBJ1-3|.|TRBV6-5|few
CASSYGRNSGNTIYF
TGTGCCAGCAGTTACGGGAGGAACTCTGGAAACACCATATATTTT
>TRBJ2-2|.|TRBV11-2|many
CASSLDSVWRTGELFF
TGTGCCAGCAGCTTAGATTCCGTATGGAGGACCGGGGAGCTGTTTTTT
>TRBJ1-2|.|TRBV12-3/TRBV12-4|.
CASSLGTLRINYGYTF
TGTGCCAGCAGTTTAGGGACCCTCCGAATTAACTATGGCTACACCTTC
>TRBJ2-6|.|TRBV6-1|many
CASSGSPGANVLTF
TGTGCTAGCAGTGGGAGCCCTGGGGCCAACGTCCTGACTTTC
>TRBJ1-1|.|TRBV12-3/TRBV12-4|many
CASSQGVLGAFF
TGTGCCAGCAGTCAAGGGGTTTTAGGGGCTTTCTTT
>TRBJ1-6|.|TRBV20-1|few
CSARSTLTTYSPLHF
TGCAGTGCCCGCTCGACATTGACGACGTATTCACCCCTCCACTTT
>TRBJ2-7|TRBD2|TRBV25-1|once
CASIEELADYGQYF
TGTGCCAGCATAGAGGAACTAGCGGATTATGGGCAGTACTTC
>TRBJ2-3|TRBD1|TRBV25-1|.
CASSRAGGPDTQYF
TGTGCCAGCAGTAGGGCAGGGGGCCCAGATACGCAGTATTTT
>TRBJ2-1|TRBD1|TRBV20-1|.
CSATTGGVEQFF
TGCAGTGCTACGACAGGGGGGGTTGAGCAGTTCTTC
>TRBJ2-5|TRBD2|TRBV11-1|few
CASSSGLAGELQETQYF
TGTGCCAGCAGCTCCGGACTAGCGGGCGAACTCCAAGAGACCCAGTACTTC
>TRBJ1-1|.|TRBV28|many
CASTSSPGPWFWAFF
TGTGCCAGCACCTCGTCGCCGGGGCCATGGTTTTGGGCTTTCTTT
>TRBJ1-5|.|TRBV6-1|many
CASSQGSWGNQPQHF
TGTGCCAGCAGCCAAGGGTCGTGGGGCAATCAGCCCCAGCATTTT
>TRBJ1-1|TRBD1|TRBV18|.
CASSPRQGEKTEAFF
TGTGCCAGCTCACCACGACAGGGCGAAAAAACTGAAGCTTTCTTT
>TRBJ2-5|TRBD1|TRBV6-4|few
CASSPTGGTGVETQYF
TGTGCCAGCAGTCCCACCGGAGGGACAGGGGTAGAGACCCAGTACTTC
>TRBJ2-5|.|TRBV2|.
CASSARGLQETQYF
TGTGCCAGCAGTGCGAGGGGCCTCCAAGAGACCCAGTACTTC
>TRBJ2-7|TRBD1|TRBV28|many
CASSGPSGTGGREQYF
TGTGCCAGCAGTGGTCCATCCGGGACAGGGGGGCGGGAGCAGTACTTC
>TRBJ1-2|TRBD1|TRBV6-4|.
CASSRQGSYLINYGYTF
TGTGCCAGCAGTAGACAGGGATCCTACTTGATAAACTATGGCTACACCTTC
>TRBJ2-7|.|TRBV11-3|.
CASSFTGTKGYEQYF
TGTGCCAGCAGCTTCACAGGGACGAAGGGCTACGAGCAGTACTTC
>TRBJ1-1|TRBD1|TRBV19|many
CASLALETGVTEAFF
TGTGCCAGTTTAGCCTTGGAGACAGGGGTAACTGAAGCTTTCTTT
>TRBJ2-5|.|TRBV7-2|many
CASSPHDTGETQYF
TGTGCCAGCAGCCCACACGACACTGGAGAGACCCAGTACTTC
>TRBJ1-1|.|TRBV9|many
CASSVLLGTEAFF
TGTGCCAGCAGCGTACTCTTGGGTACTGAAGCTTTCTTT
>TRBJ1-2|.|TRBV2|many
CASPTKGHGYTF
TGTGCCAGCCCGACAAAGGGGCATGGCTACACCTTC
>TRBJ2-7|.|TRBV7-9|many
CASSLGSPYEQYF
TGTGCCAGCAGCTTGGGCTCCCCCTACGAGCAGTACTTC
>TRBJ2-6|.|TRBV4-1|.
CASSQEGIRMSSGANVLTF
TGCGCCAGCAGCCAAGAGGGGATACGGATGAGCTCTGGGGCCAACGTCCTGACTTTC
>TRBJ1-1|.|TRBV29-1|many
CSVAEGMNTEAFF
TGCAGCGTTGCTGAGGGAATGAACACTGAAGCTTTCTTT
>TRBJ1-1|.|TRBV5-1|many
CASSLAGTVTEAFF
TGCGCCAGCAGCTTGGCAGGGACGGTCACTGAAGCTTTCTTT
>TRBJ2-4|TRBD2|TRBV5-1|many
CASKAGNENIQYF
TGCGCCAGCAAAGCGGGAAATGAAAACATTCAGTACTTC
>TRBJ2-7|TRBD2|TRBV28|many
CASRLAGWEQYF
TGTGCCAGCAGGCTAGCGGGGTGGGAGCAGTACTTC
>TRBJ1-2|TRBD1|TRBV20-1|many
CSAAGTGSVGYTF
TGCAGTGCTGCCGGGACAGGCTCTGTTGGCTACACCTTC
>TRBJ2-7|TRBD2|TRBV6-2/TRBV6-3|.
CASSSPGLGTYEQYF
TGTGCCAGCAGTTCTCCCGGACTAGGGACCTACGAGCAGTACTTC
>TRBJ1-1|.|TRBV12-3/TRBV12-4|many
CASREGTEAFF
TGTGCCAGCCGGGAGGGCACTGAAGCTTTCTTT
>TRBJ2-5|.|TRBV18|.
CASSPRQKETQYF
TGTGCCAGCTCACCACGACAGAAAGAGACCCAGTACTTC
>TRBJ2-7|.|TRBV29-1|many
CSVVLSSYEQYF
TGCAGCGTTGTACTGAGCTCCTACGAGCAGTACTTC
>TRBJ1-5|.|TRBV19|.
CATVEGTGANQPQHF
TGTGCCACTGTTGAAGGGACCGGGGCCAATCAGCCCCAGCATTTT
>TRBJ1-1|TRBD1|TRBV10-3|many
CAISLSGQGTEAFF
TGTGCCATCAGTTTGTCGGGACAGGGCACTGAAGCTTTCTTT
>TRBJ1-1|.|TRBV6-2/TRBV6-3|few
CASSYKRNTEAFF
TGTGCCAGCAGTTACAAGAGGAACACTGAAGCTTTCTTT